The rows below give T cell receptor beta chains drawn from one sample of a study of blood T cell repertoires in COVID-19. Generated by immunoSEQ multiplex PCR, the TCRdb table keeps only in-frame clones and is missing some. The table lists 15,000 to 20,000 clones, 91% of them singletons. The sequencing sample was made of peripheral blood. The source of these receptors is a human donor in a cohort sampled during active COVID-19. The CDR3 runs from the conserved cysteine through the conserved F or W. Fields, in order: J gene, clone size, V gene, D gene, CDR3 protein, CDR3 DNA. A D gene is named only where the DNA matches it firmly. Clone size is shown for a subset of rows, as once, few, many or a class of expanded clone.

TRBJ2-7,NA,TRBV5-6,TRBD2,CASLELGAGGPEQYF,TGTGCCAGCTTAGAATTGGGAGCGGGAGGGCCCGAGCAGTACTTC
TRBJ1-3,NA,TRBV18,NA,CASSPLEGQNSGNTIYF,TGTGCCAGCTCACCCCTCGAGGGACAAAACTCTGGAAACACCATATATTTT
TRBJ2-1,NA,TRBV7-9,TRBD1,CASSFHQDRGPPFF,TGTGCCAGCAGCTTTCACCAGGATAGGGGGCCACCGTTCTTC
TRBJ1-5,NA,TRBV5-6,TRBD1,CASSLNSGTGSNQPQHF,TGTGCCAGCAGCTTAAACTCCGGGACAGGGTCAAATCAGCCCCAGCATTTT
TRBJ2-6,NA,TRBV18,NA,CASSPLNHGSSGANVLTF,TGTGCCAGCTCACCACTTAATCATGGTAGCTCTGGGGCCAACGTCCTGACTTTC
TRBJ2-1,NA,TRBV6-1,NA,CASSDRGMYNEQFF,TGTGCCAGCAGTGACAGGGGTATGTACAATGAGCAGTTCTTC
TRBJ2-7,NA,TRBV7-8,NA,CASRHRAPGRDYEQYF,TGTGCCAGCAGACACAGGGCGCCAGGCCGGGACTACGAGCAGTACTTC
TRBJ2-1,NA,TRBV19,TRBD1,CASSGTGVREQFF,TGTGCCAGCTCCGGGACAGGGGTCCGAGAGCAGTTCTTC
TRBJ1-4,NA,TRBV15,NA,CATSRDRLTNEKLFF,TGTGCCACCAGCAGAGATCGGTTGACAAATGAAAAACTGTTTTTT
TRBJ2-7,NA,TRBV2,TRBD2,CASNQREGHEQYF,TGTGCCAGCAATCAGCGGGAGGGACACGAGCAGTACTTC
TRBJ2-1,once,TRBV2,NA,CASKESGNEQFF,TGTGCCAGCAAGGAGTCCGGCAATGAGCAGTTCTTC
TRBJ1-1,NA,TRBV19,NA,CASSLRRGTEAFF,TGTGCCAGTAGTCTCCGACGGGGCACTGAAGCTTTCTTT
TRBJ2-3,once,TRBV7-3,TRBD2,CASSSSPGTSGRAGTQYF,TGTGCCAGCAGCTCCAGCCCCGGGACTAGCGGGAGGGCCGGTACGCAGTATTTT
TRBJ1-1,NA,TRBV6-5,NA,CASIGGTEAFF,TGTGCCAGCATAGGAGGCACTGAAGCTTTCTTT
TRBJ1-6,once,TRBV11-2,TRBD1,CASSRPGQLFSPLHF,TGTGCCAGCAGCAGACCGGGACAGCTCTTTTCACCCCTCCACTTT
TRBJ2-1,NA,TRBV6-6,NA,CASGRSYNEQFF,TGTGCCAGCGGGAGGTCCTACAATGAGCAGTTCTTC
TRBJ2-7,NA,TRBV6-5,TRBD1,CASLSGTGVFEQYF,TGTGCCAGTCTGTCCGGGACAGGGGTTTTTGAGCAGTACTTC
TRBJ2-1,NA,TRBV11-3,NA,CASSSRLVVGNEQFF,TGTGCCAGCAGCTCTCGACTAGTTGTTGGGAATGAGCAGTTCTTC
TRBJ2-7,NA,TRBV10-1,NA,CASSVGRHGEQYF,TGCGCCAGCAGTGTGGGGCGCCATGGCGAGCAGTACTTC
TRBJ2-1,NA,TRBV7-3,TRBD2,CASSFRLAGEQFF,TGTGCCAGCAGCTTTCGACTAGCGGGCGAGCAGTTCTTC
TRBJ2-5,once,TRBV3-1/TRBV3-2,TRBD2,CASSQQRGQETQYF,TGTGCCAGCAGCCAACAGCGGGGGCAAGAGACCCAGTACTTC
TRBJ2-3,NA,TRBV27,TRBD1,CASSFFNRGTQYF,TGTGCCAGCAGTTTTTTCAACAGGGGTACGCAGTATTTT
TRBJ2-7,NA,TRBV6-5,NA,CASSYSPADYEQYF,TGTGCCAGCAGTTACTCGCCAGCGGACTACGAGCAGTACTTC
TRBJ1-5,NA,TRBV18,TRBD1,CASSPTGGIQGNQPQHF,TGTGCCAGCTCACCGACAGGGGGTATACAAGGCAATCAGCCCCAGCATTTT
TRBJ1-1,NA,TRBV18,NA,CASADSNTEAFF,TGTGCCAGCGCCGACAGTAACACTGAAGCTTTCTTT
TRBJ1-4,NA,TRBV9,NA,CASSVATQFREKLFF,TGTGCCAGCAGCGTAGCAACACAATTCAGGGAAAAACTGTTTTTT
TRBJ1-1,once,TRBV6-4,NA,CASSSTVNTEAFF,TGTGCCAGCAGTTCGACAGTGAACACTGAAGCTTTCTTT
TRBJ1-5,NA,TRBV6-2/TRBV6-3,TRBD1,CASSRSQGRHQPQHF,TGTGCCAGCAGTCGATCACAGGGGAGGCATCAGCCCCAGCATTTT
TRBJ2-7,NA,TRBV27,NA,CASSPPRGTLAYEQYF,TGTGCCAGCAGCCCTCCTAGGGGCACCCTAGCCTACGAGCAGTACTTC
TRBJ1-5,NA,TRBV5-6,TRBD1,CASSPGTGANQPQHF,TGTGCCAGCAGTCCCGGGACAGGGGCAAATCAGCCCCAGCATTTT
TRBJ2-2,NA,TRBV5-1,NA,CASTRRRGFAGELFF,TGCGCCAGCACCCGTAGGAGAGGGTTCGCCGGGGAGCTGTTTTTT
TRBJ2-5,once,TRBV14,NA,CASSQGTHYQETQYF,TGTGCCAGCAGCCAAGGAACACATTACCAAGAGACCCAGTACTTC
TRBJ2-7,NA,TRBV6-2/TRBV6-3,TRBD1,CASRPIRIGYRDRAYEQYF,TGTGCCAGCAGACCTATCAGGATCGGCTATCGGGACAGAGCCTACGAGCAGTACTTC
TRBJ2-7,NA,TRBV10-3,TRBD1,CAISDGTALEQYF,TGTGCCATCAGTGATGGGACAGCCCTCGAGCAGTACTTC
TRBJ1-5,once,TRBV2,NA,CASRGQLNSNQPQHF,TGTGCCAGCAGAGGACAGCTGAATAGCAATCAGCCCCAGCATTTT
TRBJ1-1,once,TRBV30,NA,CAWSAPLNTEAFF,TGTGCCTGGAGTGCCCCTCTGAACACTGAAGCTTTCTTT
TRBJ1-1,NA,TRBV15,NA,CATSRVRGWAEAFF,TGTGCCACCAGCAGAGTGCGGGGATGGGCTGAAGCTTTCTTT
TRBJ2-7,NA,TRBV6-6,NA,CASSYSREQYF,TGTGCCAGCAGTTACTCGCGTGAGCAGTACTTC
TRBJ1-6,NA,TRBV5-1,TRBD1,CASSLGQGGHSPLHF,TGCGCCAGCAGCCTCGGACAGGGCGGACATTCACCCCTCCACTTT
TRBJ2-2,NA,TRBV19,TRBD2,CASDKSGRFAGELFF,TGTGCCAGCGACAAGAGCGGGAGGTTCGCCGGGGAGCTGTTTTTT
TRBJ1-1,NA,TRBV6-5,NA,CASRGGASAEAFF,TGTGCCAGCAGAGGGGGGGCCAGCGCTGAAGCTTTCTTT
TRBJ2-7,few,TRBV6-2/TRBV6-3,TRBD1,CASSLGQPHLGETYEQYF,TGTGCCAGCAGTTTGGGACAGCCGCATTTGGGCGAAACATACGAGCAGTACTTC
TRBJ1-6,NA,TRBV5-6,TRBD1,CASSLNSGQNNSPLHF,TGTGCCAGCAGCTTGAACTCGGGACAGAATAATTCACCCCTCCACTTT
TRBJ1-3,NA,TRBV7-2,TRBD1,CASSPDRGNTIYF,TGTGCCAGCAGCCCCGACAGGGGTAACACCATATATTTT
TRBJ1-1,NA,TRBV3-1/TRBV3-2,NA,CASSQESTGNTEAFF,TGTGCCAGCAGCCAAGAGTCAACGGGGAACACTGAAGCTTTCTTT
TRBJ2-7,NA,TRBV7-3,NA,CASSSFGDTRGYEQYF,TGTGCCAGCAGCTCCTTCGGGGACACGAGGGGCTACGAGCAGTACTTC
TRBJ2-2,NA,TRBV10-3,TRBD2,CAIRPTSPGELFF,TGTGCCATCAGACCGACTAGCCCCGGGGAGCTGTTTTTT
TRBJ2-2,NA,TRBV6-5,TRBD1,CASSYGTAGELFF,TGTGCCAGCAGTTACGGGACAGCCGGGGAGCTGTTTTTT
TRBJ2-1,NA,TRBV3-1/TRBV3-2,TRBD2,CASSQARHGLAGINEQFF,TGTGCCAGCAGCCAAGCCCGCCACGGACTAGCGGGCATCAATGAGCAGTTCTTC
TRBJ2-7,NA,TRBV20-1,NA,CSTLHGGEQYF,TGCAGTACCCTCCACGGGGGCGAGCAGTACTTC
TRBJ2-1,NA,TRBV25-1,NA,CASSGSRGRWSYNEQFF,TGTGCCAGCAGTGGGTCCCGGGGTCGGTGGTCCTACAATGAGCAGTTCTTC
TRBJ1-2,NA,TRBV18,NA,CASSLADGNYGYTF,TGTGCCAGCTCACTTGCCGACGGGAACTATGGCTACACCTTC
TRBJ1-1,NA,TRBV2,NA,CASNRSPGTEAFF,TGTGCCAGCAATCGTTCCCCGGGCACTGAAGCTTTCTTT
TRBJ2-2,NA,TRBV5-1,NA,CASSFSQGRTGELFF,TGCGCCAGCAGCTTTAGTCAGGGCCGGACCGGGGAGCTGTTTTTT